These 10 T cell receptor beta chains share one sample of origin, sequenced in a study of cytomegalovirus exposure and HLA in healthy donors. This PCR relied on a set of 60 Vbeta primers and 13 Jbeta primers. Clones were sequenced by immunoSEQ multiplex PCR, and TCRdb holds only the in-frame ones, with some missing. The table includes 85,000 to 90,000 clones, roughly 85% detected once. Source material: PBMCs. The receptor source for this set is a man in his forties in good health and CMV-seropositive.

The gene calls are TRBV4-1 and TRBJ1-2; D not resolved. Germline lookup yields CDR1 MGHRA and CDR2 YSYEKL. The ends were cut back, 2 bases at V and 3 bases at J, with 13 bases in the middle. This CDR3 has 15 residues. This chain's CDR3 is CASSQRGPGYYGYTF. The CDR3 nucleotides read TGCGCCAGCAGCCAAAGAGGCCCCGGATACTATGGCTACACCTTC.

The chain combines TRBV25-1 with TRBJ1-6; D gene unclear. This CDR3 has 15 residues. Germline V CDR1 and CDR2: MGHDK, SYGVNS. V lost 1 base and J 9 bases, leaving 13 bases between the germline ends. The CDR3 nucleotides are TGTGCCAGCAGTGAATGGAGGGAGGGTAGTTCACCCCTCCACTTT. The encoded protein is CASSEWREGSSPLHF.

This clone was detected a few times. This rearrangement joins TRBV7-9 to TRBJ2-5; 8 bases agree with TRBD2. Trimming took 2 bases from V and 1 from J; bases not matched to a gene: 0. CDR3 length: 14 amino acids. Germline loops: CDR1 SEHNR, CDR2 FQNEAQ (reference sequence). The CDR3 sequence is CASSLTSGQETQYF. The DNA of the CDR3 is TGTGCCAGCAGCTTAACTAGCGGCCAAGAGACCCAGTACTTC.

This chain joins TRBV10-2 and TRBJ2-7; weak D call: TRBD2 (5 bases). V was shortened by 7 bases and J by 1 base, with 14 bases between the two germline ends. This CDR3 spans 14 amino acids. Germline CDR1 reads WSHSY; CDR2 reads SAAADI. The chain's CDR3 is CASKNTGISYEQYF. CDR3 DNA: TGCGCCAGCAAGAATACCGGGATTTCCTACGAGCAGTACTTC.

This chain joins TRBV30 and TRBJ1-1; no firm D call. Germline assignment: CDR1 GTSNPN and CDR2 SVGIG (reference sequence). There are 13 residues in the CDR3. Trimming left V 3 bases short and J 0 bases short, with 8 bases between. The CDR3 DNA follows: TGTGCCTGGAGGGGCCAGATGAACACTGAAGCTTTCTTT. Translating it yields CAWRGQMNTEAFF.

This chain connects TRBV14 to TRBJ1-2; D might be TRBD1 (5 bases). V lost 2 bases, J lost 5 bases, and 24 bases lay in between. The CDR3 is 18 residues long. The germline V gene has CDR1 SGHDN and CDR2 FVKESK. The CDR3 coding sequence is TGTGCCAGCAGCCAATATGCGACAGCAGACCCTTACTCTTATGGCTACACCTTC. This codes for CASSQYATADPYSYGYTF.

The chain recombines TRBV10-3 with TRBJ2-7; a weak D match, TRBD2 (5 bases). V was cut by 5 bases and J by 7 bases, with 9 bases left in between. CDR1 ENHRY and CDR2 SYGVKD come from the germline V gene. This CDR3 region has 11 residues. CDR3 in DNA: TGTGCCATCAGTAGCGGTTATGAGCAGTACTTC. This codes for CAISSGYEQYF.

On this clone itself: At one of its ends the junction is not consistent with the germline gene, which may arise from a read error. Other DNA sequences in the sample encode the same CDR3. J is TRBJ2-3 and V is TRBV9; D is possibly TRBD2 (6 bases). Germline loops: CDR1 SGDLS, CDR2 YYNGEE. The CDR3 contains 13 residues. The CDR3 nucleotides are TGCGCCAGCAGCGTGGGACTCGGAGATACGCAGTATTTT. Protein sequence: CASSVGLGDTQYF.

The chain joins TRBV5-8 to TRBJ2-1; TRBD2 agrees at 8 bases. This CDR3 has 15 amino acids. V shed 5 bases and J 2 bases; nucleotides not matched to a gene: 6. CDR1 is SGHTS, CDR2 YDEGEE, per germline. CDR3: CASRPGLAAYNEQFF. Here the CDR3 DNA reads TGTGCCAGCAGACCCGGACTAGCCGCCTACAATGAGCAGTTCTTC.

The chain combines TRBV5-6 with TRBJ2-5; TRBD2 aligns across 10 bases. This CDR3 has 15 residues. Trimming removed 1 base from V and 5 bases from J; junction bases left unmatched: 5. The germline V gene encodes CDR1 SGHDT and CDR2 YYEEEE. CDR3 amino acids: CASSLSGGAGETQYF. The CDR3 nucleotides are TGTGCCAGCAGCTTGAGCGGGGGGGCCGGGGAGACCCAGTACTTC.